This TCR beta chain was documented in a study of control samples from healthy donors and cancer patients. Profiled with immunoSEQ multiplex PCR; TCRdb holds only in-frame clones, not every one. The sample contains 150,000 or so clones, over 85% of which appear only once. CDR3 size: 13 residues. The V gene end was trimmed by 7 bases and the J gene end by 6 bases; junction bases not matched to a gene: 9. Germline-derived CDR1 and CDR2 are SQVTM and ANQGSEA. The specimen was blood. The rearrangement links TRBV29-1 to TRBJ1-2, with 9 positions matching TRBD1. The origin of this receptor is a man in his late teens or twenties in good health. The CDR3 region is CSALSRTGDGYTF. The CDR3 coding sequence is TGCAGCGCCTTATCTCGGACAGGGGATGGCTACACCTTC.